These 9 T cell receptor beta chains share one sample of origin, sequenced in a study of cytomegalovirus exposure and HLA in healthy donors. The PCR contained 60 Vbeta and 13 Jbeta primers. Assay: immunoSEQ multiplex PCR; the TCRdb copy retains only in-frame clones and omits some. Altogether 170,000 or so clones are present, approximately 80% being singletons, with the ten largest covering about 0.5%. The sequenced sample was PBMCs. All receptors derive from a woman in her forties or fifties in good health and CMV-seronegative.

The gene calls are TRBV2 and TRBJ1-2; 9 nucleotides line up with TRBD1. Looked up from germline, CDR1 is SNHLY and CDR2 is FYNNEI. Germline trimming cut 7 bases from V and 4 bases from J; bases unmatched to any gene: 4. The CDR3 is made up of 13 amino acids. In DNA form, the CDR3 reads TGTGCCAGCAAGGACAGGGGCCCCTATGGCTACACCTTC. It yields the protein CASKDRGPYGYTF.

The chain recombines TRBV2 with TRBJ2-3, with 8 bases fitting TRBD1. CDR1 SNHLY and CDR2 FYNNEI come from the germline V gene. With V trimmed by 8 bases and J by 3 bases, 7 bases remained unmatched. CDR3 size: 14 residues. CDR3 coding DNA: TGTGCCAGCGAGACAGGGGAAATAACAGATACGCAGTATTTT. Its translation is CASETGEITDTQYF. The full variable domain, completed using reference TRBV2 and TRBJ2-3, is EPEVTQTPSHQVTQMGQEVILRCVPISNHLYFYWYRQILGQKVEFLVSFYNNEISEKSEIFDDQFSVERPDGSNFTLKIRSTKLEDSAMYFCASETGEITDTQYFGPGTRLTVL.

This clone was seen a few times. The chain links TRBV10-3 to TRBJ2-3, with 11 bases that match TRBD2. Germline CDR1 ENHRY, CDR2 SYGVKD. V lost 7 bases, J lost 3 bases, and 3 bases stayed unmatched. The CDR3 covers 14 residues. The CDR3 sequence is CAINRLAGTDTQYF. CDR3 coding DNA: TGTGCCATCAACCGACTAGCGGGAACAGATACGCAGTATTTT.

J is TRBJ2-1 and V is TRBV9, with TRBD2 matching over 15 bases. Germline CDR1 and CDR2: SGDLS and YYNGEE. Unmatched junction bases numbered 9, after V lost 2 bases and J lost 3 bases. The CDR3 has 19 amino acids. In DNA form, the CDR3 reads TGTGCCAGCAGCGTTTCCGCCGGGACTAGCGGGGGGATCTACAATGAGCAGTTCTTC. Translating gives CASSVSAGTSGGIYNEQFF.

As DNA, the CDR3 is TGTGCCTGGAATGAGGGAACTAATGAAAAACTGTTTTTT. Translation gives CAWNEGTNEKLFF. This chain joins TRBV30 and TRBJ1-4; D remains ambiguous. V lost 4 bases to trimming and J lost 1 base, with 7 bases between them. The CDR3 is 13 residues long. Germline-derived CDR1 and CDR2 are GTSNPN and SVGIG (reference sequence).

V gene TRBV18 combines with J gene TRBJ2-3, with 9 bases that match TRBD1. Trimming cost V 5 bases and J 2 bases; bases outside gene matches: 5. The length of the CDR3 is 15 residues. Germline loops: CDR1 KGHSH, CDR2 LQKENI. CDR3 bases: TGTGCCAGCTCATACAGGGGGCAGACCACAGATACGCAGTATTTT. Translated: CASSYRGQTTDTQYF.

This rearrangement joins TRBV28 to TRBJ2-2, with a weak D call TRBD1 (6 bases). This CDR3 is 16 amino acids long. V was shortened by 8 bases and J by 0 bases, with 16 bases between the two germline ends. Looked up from germline, CDR1 is MDHEN and CDR2 is SYDVKM. CDR3 DNA: TGTGCCAGCCGGAAAGGCAGGGGACCGAACACCGGGGAGCTGTTTTTT. This codes for CASRKGRGPNTGELFF. Based on the CDR3 plus reference TRBV28 and TRBJ2-2, the full variable domain is DVKVTQSSRYLVKRTGEKVFLECVQDMDHENMFWYRQDPGLGLRLIYFSYDVKMKEKGDIPEGYSVSREKKERFSLILESASTNQTSMYLCASRKGRGPNTGELFFGEGSRLTVL.

The chain is built from TRBV7-8 and TRBJ1-1; no clear D gene. The germline CDR1 and CDR2 sequences are SGHVS and FQNEAQ. Trimming pared 0 bases from V and 0 bases from J, leaving 8 bases between. The CDR3 loop spans 15 amino acids. In DNA form, the CDR3 reads TGTGCCAGCAGCTTAGCTACGGTTATGAACACTGAAGCTTTCTTT. Its protein is CASSLATVMNTEAFF.

The chain recombines TRBV5-1 with TRBJ1-5; no clear D gene. Germline-derived CDR1 and CDR2 are SGHRS and YFSETQ. V was clipped by 4 bases and J by 9 bases, with 14 bases between them. The CDR3 totals 13 residues. The CDR3 protein is CASSPQESPPQHF. The DNA of the CDR3 is TGCGCCAGCAGCCCCCAGGAAAGTCCGCCCCAGCATTTT.